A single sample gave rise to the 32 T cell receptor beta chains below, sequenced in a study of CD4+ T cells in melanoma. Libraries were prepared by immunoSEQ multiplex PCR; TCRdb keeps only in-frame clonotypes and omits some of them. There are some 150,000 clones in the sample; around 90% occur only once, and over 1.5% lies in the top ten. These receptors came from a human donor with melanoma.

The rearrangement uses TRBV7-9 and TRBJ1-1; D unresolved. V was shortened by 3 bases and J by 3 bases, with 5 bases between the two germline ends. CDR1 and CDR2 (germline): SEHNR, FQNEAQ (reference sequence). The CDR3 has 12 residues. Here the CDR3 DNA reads TGTGCCAGCAGCTTCGGGGACACTGAAGCTTTCTTT. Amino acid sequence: CASSFGDTEAFF.

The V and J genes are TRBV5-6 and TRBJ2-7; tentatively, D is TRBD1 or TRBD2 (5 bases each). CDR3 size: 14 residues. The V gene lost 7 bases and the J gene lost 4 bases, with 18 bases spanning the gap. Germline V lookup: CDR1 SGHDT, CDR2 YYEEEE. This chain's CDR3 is CASRPSGSVYEQYF. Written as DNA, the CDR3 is TGTGCCAGCCGCCCATCAGGGAGTGTTTACGAGCAGTACTTC.

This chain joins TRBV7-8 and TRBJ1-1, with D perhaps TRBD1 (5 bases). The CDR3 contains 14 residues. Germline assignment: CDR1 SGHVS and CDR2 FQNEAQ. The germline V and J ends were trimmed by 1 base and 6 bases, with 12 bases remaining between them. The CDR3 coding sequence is TGTGCCAGCAGCTTAGACAGGTCATGGTCTGAAGCTTTCTTT. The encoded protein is CASSLDRSWSEAFF.

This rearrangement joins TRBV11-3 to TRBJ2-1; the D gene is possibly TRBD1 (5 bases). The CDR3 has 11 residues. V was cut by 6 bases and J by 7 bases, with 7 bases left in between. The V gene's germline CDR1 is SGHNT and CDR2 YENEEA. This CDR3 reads CASRGQNEQFF. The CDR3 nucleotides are TGTGCCAGCAGGGGGCAGAATGAGCAGTTCTTC.

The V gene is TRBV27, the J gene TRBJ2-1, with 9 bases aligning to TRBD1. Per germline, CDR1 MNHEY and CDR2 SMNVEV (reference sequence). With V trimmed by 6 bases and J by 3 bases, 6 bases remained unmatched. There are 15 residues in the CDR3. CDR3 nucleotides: TGTGCCAGCAGCCGTGACAGGGGGATCTACAATGAGCAGTTCTTC. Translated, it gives CASSRDRGIYNEQFF.

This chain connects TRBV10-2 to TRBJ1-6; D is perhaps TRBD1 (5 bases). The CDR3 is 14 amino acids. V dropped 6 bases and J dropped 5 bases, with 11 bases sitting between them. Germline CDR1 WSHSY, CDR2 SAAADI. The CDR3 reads CASSRDPDNSPLHF. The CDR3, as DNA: TGCGCCAGCAGCCGGGACCCAGATAATTCACCCCTCCACTTT.

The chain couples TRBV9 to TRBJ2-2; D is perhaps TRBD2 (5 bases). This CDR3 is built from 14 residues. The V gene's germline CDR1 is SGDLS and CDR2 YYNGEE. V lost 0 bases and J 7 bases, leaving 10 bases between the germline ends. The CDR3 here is CASSVEDSNGELFF. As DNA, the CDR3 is TGTGCCAGCAGCGTAGAGGACTCAAACGGGGAGCTGTTTTTT.

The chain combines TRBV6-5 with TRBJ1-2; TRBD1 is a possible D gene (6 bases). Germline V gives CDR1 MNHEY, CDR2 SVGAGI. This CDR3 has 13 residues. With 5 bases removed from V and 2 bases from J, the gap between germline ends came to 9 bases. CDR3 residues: CASSQGQNYGYTF. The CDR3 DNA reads TGTGCCAGCAGTCAGGGACAAAACTATGGCTACACCTTC.

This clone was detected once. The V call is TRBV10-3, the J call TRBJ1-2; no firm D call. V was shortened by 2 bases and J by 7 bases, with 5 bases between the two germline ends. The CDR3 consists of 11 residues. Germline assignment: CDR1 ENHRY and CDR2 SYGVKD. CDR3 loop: CAISEGSGYTF. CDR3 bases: TGTGCCATCAGTGAGGGTTCTGGCTACACCTTC.

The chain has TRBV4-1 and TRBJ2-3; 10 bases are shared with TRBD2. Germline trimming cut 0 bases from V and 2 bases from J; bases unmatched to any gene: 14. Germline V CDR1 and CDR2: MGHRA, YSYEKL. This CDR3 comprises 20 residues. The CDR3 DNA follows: TGCGCCAGCAGCCAAGAGAAGGTTTCAGCGGGGGGGGGAAACACAGATACGCAGTATTTT. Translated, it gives CASSQEKVSAGGGNTDTQYF.

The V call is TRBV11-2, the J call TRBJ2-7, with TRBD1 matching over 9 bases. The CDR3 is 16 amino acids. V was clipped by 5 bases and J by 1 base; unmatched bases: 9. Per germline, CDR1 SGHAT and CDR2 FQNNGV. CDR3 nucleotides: TGTGCCAGCAGCCCAATCGGGACAGGGCTTTCCTACGAGCAGTACTTC. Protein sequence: CASSPIGTGLSYEQYF.

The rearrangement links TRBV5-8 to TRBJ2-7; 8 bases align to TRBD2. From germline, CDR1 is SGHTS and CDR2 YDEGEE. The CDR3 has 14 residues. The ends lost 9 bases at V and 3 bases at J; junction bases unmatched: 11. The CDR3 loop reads CAMRTRGAGYEQYF. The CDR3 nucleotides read TGTGCCATGAGGACGCGGGGGGCGGGCTACGAGCAGTACTTC.

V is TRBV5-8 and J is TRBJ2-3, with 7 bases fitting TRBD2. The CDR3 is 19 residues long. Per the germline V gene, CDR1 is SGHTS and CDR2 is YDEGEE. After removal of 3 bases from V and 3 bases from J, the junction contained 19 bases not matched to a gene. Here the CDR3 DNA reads TGTGCCAGCAGCTGGGTCCTGGAACTTAGAGCGGGGACGACAGATACGCAGTATTTT. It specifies CASSWVLELRAGTTDTQYF.

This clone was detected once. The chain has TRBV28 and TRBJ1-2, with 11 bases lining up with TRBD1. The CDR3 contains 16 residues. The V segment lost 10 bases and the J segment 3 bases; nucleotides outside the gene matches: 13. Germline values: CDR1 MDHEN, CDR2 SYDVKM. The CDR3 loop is CAISALGTGGHYGYTF. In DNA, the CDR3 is TGTGCCATCTCGGCCCTAGGGACAGGGGGGCACTATGGCTACACCTTC.

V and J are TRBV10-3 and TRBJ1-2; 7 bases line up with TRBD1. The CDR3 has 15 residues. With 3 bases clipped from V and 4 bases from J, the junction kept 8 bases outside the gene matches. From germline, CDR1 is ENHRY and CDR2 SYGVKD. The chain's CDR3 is CAISDLTGVAYGYTF. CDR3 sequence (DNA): TGTGCCATCAGTGACCTTACAGGGGTTGCCTATGGCTACACCTTC.

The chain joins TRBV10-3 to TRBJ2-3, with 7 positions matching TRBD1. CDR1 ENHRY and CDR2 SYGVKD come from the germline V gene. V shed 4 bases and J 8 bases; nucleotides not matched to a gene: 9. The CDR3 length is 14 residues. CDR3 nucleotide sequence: TGTGCCATCAGTGGACAGGGCGTTATTGGTACGCAGTATTTT. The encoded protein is CAISGQGVIGTQYF.

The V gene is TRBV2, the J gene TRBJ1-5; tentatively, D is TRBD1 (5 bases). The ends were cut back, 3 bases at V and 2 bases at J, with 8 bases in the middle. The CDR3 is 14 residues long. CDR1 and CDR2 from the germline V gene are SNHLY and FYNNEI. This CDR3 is CASSDRDRNQPQHF. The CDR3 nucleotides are TGTGCCAGCAGTGACAGGGATCGCAATCAGCCCCAGCATTTT.

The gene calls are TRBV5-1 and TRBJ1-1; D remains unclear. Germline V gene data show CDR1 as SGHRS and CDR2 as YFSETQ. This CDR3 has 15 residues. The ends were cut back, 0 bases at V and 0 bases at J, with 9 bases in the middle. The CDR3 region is CASSLVALMNTEAFF. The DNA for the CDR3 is TGCGCCAGCAGCTTGGTGGCCTTAATGAACACTGAAGCTTTCTTT.

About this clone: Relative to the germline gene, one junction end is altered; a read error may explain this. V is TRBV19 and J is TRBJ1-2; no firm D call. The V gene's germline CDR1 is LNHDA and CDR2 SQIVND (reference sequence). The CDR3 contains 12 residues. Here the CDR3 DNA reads TGTGCCAGTAGTATAGATGCTGTGGGGATGGCCTTC. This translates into CASSIDAVGMAF.

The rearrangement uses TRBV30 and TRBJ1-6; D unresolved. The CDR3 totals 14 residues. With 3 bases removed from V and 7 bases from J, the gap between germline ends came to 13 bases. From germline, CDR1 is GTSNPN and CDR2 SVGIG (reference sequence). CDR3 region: CAWRGSLNNSPLHF. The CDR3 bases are TGTGCCTGGAGAGGCAGTCTTAACAATTCACCCCTCCACTTT.

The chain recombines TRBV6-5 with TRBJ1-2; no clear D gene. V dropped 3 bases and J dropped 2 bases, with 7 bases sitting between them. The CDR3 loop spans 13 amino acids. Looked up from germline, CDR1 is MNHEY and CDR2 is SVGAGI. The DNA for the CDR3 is TGTGCCAGCAGTTATGCCCTAAACTATGGCTACACCTTC. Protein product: CASSYALNYGYTF.

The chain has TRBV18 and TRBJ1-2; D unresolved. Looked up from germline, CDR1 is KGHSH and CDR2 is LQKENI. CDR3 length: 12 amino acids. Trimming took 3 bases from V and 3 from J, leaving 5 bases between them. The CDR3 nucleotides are TGTGCCAGCTCACCCCGGGACTATGGCTACACCTTC. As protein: CASSPRDYGYTF.

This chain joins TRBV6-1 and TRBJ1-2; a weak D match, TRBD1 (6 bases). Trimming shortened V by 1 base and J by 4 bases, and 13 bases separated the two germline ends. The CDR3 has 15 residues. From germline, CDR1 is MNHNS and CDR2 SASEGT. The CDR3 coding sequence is TGTGCCAGCAGTGAAGGAGCCCAGGGGCCCTATGGCTACACCTTC. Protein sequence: CASSEGAQGPYGYTF.

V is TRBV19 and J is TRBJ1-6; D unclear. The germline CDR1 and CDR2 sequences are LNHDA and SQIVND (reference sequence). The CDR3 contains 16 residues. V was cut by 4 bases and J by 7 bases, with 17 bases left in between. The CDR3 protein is CASSKGLAGFNSPLHF. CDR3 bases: TGTGCCAGTAGTAAAGGTTTGGCAGGTTTCAATTCACCCCTCCACTTT.

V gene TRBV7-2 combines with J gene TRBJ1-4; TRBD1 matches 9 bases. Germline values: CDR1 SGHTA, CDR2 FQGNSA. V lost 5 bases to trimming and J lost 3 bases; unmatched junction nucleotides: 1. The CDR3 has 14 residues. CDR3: CASSRQGANEKLFF. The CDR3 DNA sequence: TGTGCCAGCAGCCGACAGGGGGCTAATGAAAAACTGTTTTTT. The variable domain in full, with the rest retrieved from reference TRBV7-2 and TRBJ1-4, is GAGVSQSPSNKVTEKGKDVELRCDPISGHTALYWYRQSLGQGLEFLIYFQGNSAPDKSGLPSDRFSAERTGGSVSTLTIQRTQQEDSAVYLCASSRQGANEKLFFGSGTQLSVL.

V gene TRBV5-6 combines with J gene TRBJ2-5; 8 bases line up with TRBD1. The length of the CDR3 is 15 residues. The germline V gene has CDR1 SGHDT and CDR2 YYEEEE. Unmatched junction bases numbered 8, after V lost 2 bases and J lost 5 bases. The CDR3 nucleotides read TGTGCCAGCAGCTTCCCAGGGGGCGGCAGGGAGACCCAGTACTTC. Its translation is CASSFPGGGRETQYF.

The CDR3, as DNA: TGTGCCAGCAGCGCTAGCGGGGGCCTCTACAATGAGCAGTTCTTC. It is translated as CASSASGGLYNEQFF. This chain joins TRBV9 and TRBJ2-1, with 10 nucleotides matching TRBD2. Germline trimming cut 3 bases from V and 3 bases from J; bases unmatched to any gene: 3. The germline gives CDR1 SGDLS, CDR2 YYNGEE. The CDR3 contains 15 residues.

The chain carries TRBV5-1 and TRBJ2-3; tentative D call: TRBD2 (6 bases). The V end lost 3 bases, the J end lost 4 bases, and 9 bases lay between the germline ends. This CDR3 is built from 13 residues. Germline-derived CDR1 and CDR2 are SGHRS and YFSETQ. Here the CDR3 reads CASSWAGPDTQYF. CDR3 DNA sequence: TGCGCCAGCAGCTGGGCGGGGCCAGATACGCAGTATTTT.

The CDR3 here is CSVVVAGEETQYF. In DNA, the CDR3 is TGCAGCGTTGTCGTAGCGGGGGAAGAGACCCAGTACTTC. J is TRBJ2-5 and V is TRBV29-1, with 9 nucleotides matching TRBD2. CDR3 length equals 13 residues. From germline, CDR1 is SQVTM and CDR2 ANQGSEA. V lost 4 bases and J lost 3; bases outside the gene matches: 3.

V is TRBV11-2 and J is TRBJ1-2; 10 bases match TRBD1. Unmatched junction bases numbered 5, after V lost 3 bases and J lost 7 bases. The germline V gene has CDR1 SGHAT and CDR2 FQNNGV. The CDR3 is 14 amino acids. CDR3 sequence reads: CASSFRQGARGYTF. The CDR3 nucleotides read TGTGCCAGCAGCTTTAGACAGGGGGCACGTGGCTACACCTTC.

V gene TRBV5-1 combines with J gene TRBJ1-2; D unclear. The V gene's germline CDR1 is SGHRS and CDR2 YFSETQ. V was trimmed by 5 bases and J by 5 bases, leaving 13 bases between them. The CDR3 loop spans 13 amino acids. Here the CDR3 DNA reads TGCGCCAGCAGTTCTGACGGGTTGTATGGCTACACCTTC. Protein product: CASSSDGLYGYTF.

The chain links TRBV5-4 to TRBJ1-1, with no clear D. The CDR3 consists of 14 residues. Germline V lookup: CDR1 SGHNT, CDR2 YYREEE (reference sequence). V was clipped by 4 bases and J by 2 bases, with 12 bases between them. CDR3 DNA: TGTGCCAGCAGCCGAATACGCGAAAACACTGAAGCTTTCTTT. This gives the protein CASSRIRENTEAFF.